The rows below give T cell receptor beta chains drawn from one sample of a study of cytomegalovirus exposure and HLA in healthy donors. Only in-frame clones appear in the TCRdb table, and some are missing; sequencing was by immunoSEQ multiplex PCR. The repertoire shows 120,000 to 150,000 clones; the top ten hold 1.5% to 2%. The specimen sequenced was PBMCs. The receptors were sampled from a woman aged 50 to 60 in good health and CMV-seronegative. Each CDR3 is given with its conserved first and last residue. The D gene is left open where the match is weak.

CDR3 DNA: TGTGCCAGCAGCCGGGTAGACTCCTACGAGCAGTACTTC
CDR3 protein: CASSRVDSYEQYF
CDR3 length: 13
J gene: TRBJ2-7
V gene: TRBV7-2
D gene: NA

CDR3 DNA: TGTGCCAGTAGTATCCCACCAGATTATGAGCAGTTCTTC
CDR3 protein: CASSIPPDYEQFF
CDR3 length: 13
J gene: TRBJ2-1
V gene: TRBV19
D gene: NA

CDR3 DNA: TGTGCTAGTGGTCAGGGAAACACCGGGGAGCTGTTTTTT
CDR3 protein: CASGQGNTGELFF
CDR3 length: 13
J gene: TRBJ2-2
V gene: TRBV12-5
D gene: NA

CDR3 DNA: TGCGCCAGCAGCCAAGGGACTAGCTGGCCCGCCGGGGAGCTGTTTTTT
CDR3 protein: CASSQGTSWPAGELFF
CDR3 length: 16
J gene: TRBJ2-2
V gene: TRBV4-1
D gene: TRBD2

CDR3 DNA: TGTGCCAGCAGCTTACCGGGACTACGGGAAGAGCAGTACTTC
CDR3 protein: CASSLPGLREEQYF
CDR3 length: 14
J gene: TRBJ2-7
V gene: TRBV11-2
D gene: TRBD2

CDR3 DNA: TGCGCCAGCAGCTTGGAAGGGACAGGGGTTCAGCCCCAGCATTTT
CDR3 protein: CASSLEGTGVQPQHF
CDR3 length: 15
J gene: TRBJ1-5
V gene: TRBV5-1
D gene: TRBD1

CDR3 DNA: TGTGCCAGCTCACCCTGGACATCCTACGAGCAGTACTTC
CDR3 protein: CASSPWTSYEQYF
CDR3 length: 13
J gene: TRBJ2-7
V gene: TRBV18
D gene: NA

CDR3 DNA: TGCAGCGCTGTAGCGGGGAGCTCCTACGAGCAGTACTTC
CDR3 protein: CSAVAGSSYEQYF
CDR3 length: 13
J gene: TRBJ2-7
V gene: TRBV29-1
D gene: TRBD2

CDR3 DNA: TGCGCCAGCAGCCAACCGGGACAGGGGGCTCTCAATGAGCAGTTCTTC
CDR3 protein: CASSQPGQGALNEQFF
CDR3 length: 16
J gene: TRBJ2-1
V gene: TRBV4-3
D gene: TRBD1

CDR3 DNA: TGTGCCAGCGAGAGGACAGAAAATGAAAAACTGTTTTTT
CDR3 protein: CASERTENEKLFF
CDR3 length: 13
J gene: TRBJ1-4
V gene: TRBV6-1
D gene: NA

CDR3 DNA: TGTGCCAGCAGCTTAATTGGGGGGAGCTCCTACGAGCAGTACTTC
CDR3 protein: CASSLIGGSSYEQYF
CDR3 length: 15
J gene: TRBJ2-7
V gene: TRBV7-3
D gene: NA

CDR3 DNA: TGTGCCAGCAGCCCTGGGACAAGGACTGAAGCTTTCTTT
CDR3 protein: CASSPGTRTEAFF
CDR3 length: 13
J gene: TRBJ1-1
V gene: TRBV7-9
D gene: NA

CDR3 DNA: TGCGCCAGCAGCTTGGCCGGTGAGACCCAGTACTTC
CDR3 protein: CASSLAGETQYF
CDR3 length: 12
J gene: TRBJ2-5
V gene: TRBV5-1
D gene: NA

CDR3 DNA: TGCAGCGCCAGAACAGGGGGCGCAGGAAACACCATATATTTT
CDR3 protein: CSARTGGAGNTIYF
CDR3 length: 14
J gene: TRBJ1-3
V gene: TRBV29-1
D gene: TRBD1

CDR3 DNA: TGTGCCAGCAGCTTACGAGCGGGAGGGCTAAATGAGCAGTTCTTC
CDR3 protein: CASSLRAGGLNEQFF
CDR3 length: 15
J gene: TRBJ2-1
V gene: TRBV7-8
D gene: TRBD2

CDR3 DNA: TGTGCCAGCAGCGGAAGGACAGGGCAAGAGACCCAGTACTTC
CDR3 protein: CASSGRTGQETQYF
CDR3 length: 14
J gene: TRBJ2-5
V gene: TRBV9
D gene: TRBD1

CDR3 DNA: TGTGCCAGCGGCTCATCGGGACAAGGTGAAAAACTGTTTTTT
CDR3 protein: CASGSSGQGEKLFF
CDR3 length: 14
J gene: TRBJ1-4
V gene: TRBV28
D gene: NA

CDR3 DNA: TGTGCCAGCAGCCTTAAGACTAGTCCTCTTTCGGGCACAGATACGCAGTATTTT
CDR3 protein: CASSLKTSPLSGTDTQYF
CDR3 length: 18
J gene: TRBJ2-3
V gene: TRBV5-4
D gene: NA

CDR3 DNA: TGTGCCAGCAGCCCCGTGGGGGAGGGGAGCTCCTACGAGCAGTACTTC
CDR3 protein: CASSPVGEGSSYEQYF
CDR3 length: 16
J gene: TRBJ2-7
V gene: TRBV4-2
D gene: TRBD2

CDR3 DNA: TGTGCCAGCAGTGACCCCTACTTAAGACAGGTGGATAATGAAAAACTGTTTTTT
CDR3 protein: CASSDPYLRQVDNEKLFF
CDR3 length: 18
J gene: TRBJ1-4
V gene: TRBV2
D gene: NA

CDR3 DNA: TGTGCCAGCAGTACCCCGTGGGACAGAGTCATGAACACTGAAGCTTTCTTT
CDR3 protein: CASSTPWDRVMNTEAFF
CDR3 length: 17
J gene: TRBJ1-1
V gene: TRBV2
D gene: TRBD1

CDR3 DNA: TGTGCCAGTAGTATAGGACAGGGGTCCTACAATGAGCAGTTCTTC
CDR3 protein: CASSIGQGSYNEQFF
CDR3 length: 15
J gene: TRBJ2-1
V gene: TRBV19
D gene: TRBD1

CDR3 DNA: TGTGCCAGCTCACCAGCGGACAGCTCTGGAAACACCATATATTTT
CDR3 protein: CASSPADSSGNTIYF
CDR3 length: 15
J gene: TRBJ1-3
V gene: TRBV18
D gene: NA

CDR3 DNA: TGTGCCAGCTCACAGGGACTAGCGGGAGAGACCCAGTACTTC
CDR3 protein: CASSQGLAGETQYF
CDR3 length: 14
J gene: TRBJ2-5
V gene: TRBV18
D gene: TRBD2

CDR3 DNA: TGTGCCAGCAGTTACTCCCCAGGGGAAAGGGTCTACGAGCAGTACTTC
CDR3 protein: CASSYSPGERVYEQYF
CDR3 length: 16
J gene: TRBJ2-7
V gene: TRBV6-5
D gene: NA

CDR3 DNA: TGTGCCAGCAGCCCCAATCCTCCGGGACAGGTGGACAATGAGCAGTTCTTC
CDR3 protein: CASSPNPPGQVDNEQFF
CDR3 length: 17
J gene: TRBJ2-1
V gene: TRBV7-6
D gene: TRBD1

CDR3 DNA: TGTGCCAGCAGCGACGACAGGGCCGAGCAGTACTTC
CDR3 protein: CASSDDRAEQYF
CDR3 length: 12
J gene: TRBJ2-7
V gene: TRBV9
D gene: TRBD1

CDR3 DNA: TGTGCCAGCTCCTCGACAGACTCGAACACTGAAGCTTTCTTT
CDR3 protein: CASSSTDSNTEAFF
CDR3 length: 14
J gene: TRBJ1-1
V gene: TRBV18
D gene: NA

CDR3 DNA: TGTGCCAGCAGCCGGGATGAAAACTATGGCTACACCTTC
CDR3 protein: CASSRDENYGYTF
CDR3 length: 13
J gene: TRBJ1-2
V gene: TRBV9
D gene: NA

CDR3 DNA: TGCGCCAGCAGCCCCGGTGGGGGGGCCACCTCCTACGAGCAGTACTTC
CDR3 protein: CASSPGGGATSYEQYF
CDR3 length: 16
J gene: TRBJ2-7
V gene: TRBV5-1
D gene: NA

CDR3 DNA: TGTGCCAGCAGTGACTCAGGAGGGGCCGGCTACACCTTC
CDR3 protein: CASSDSGGAGYTF
CDR3 length: 13
J gene: TRBJ1-2
V gene: TRBV6-4
D gene: NA

CDR3 DNA: TGCGCCAGCAGCCAAGTGGGACAGGGGTCTGGCTACACCTTC
CDR3 protein: CASSQVGQGSGYTF
CDR3 length: 14
J gene: TRBJ1-2
V gene: TRBV4-3
D gene: TRBD1

CDR3 DNA: TGTGCCAGCAGCGGGACAGACTATGGCTACACCTTC
CDR3 protein: CASSGTDYGYTF
CDR3 length: 12
J gene: TRBJ1-2
V gene: TRBV6-6
D gene: TRBD1

CDR3 DNA: TGCAGCGTTCTAGGGAGGCGGGAGACCCAGTACTTC
CDR3 protein: CSVLGRRETQYF
CDR3 length: 12
J gene: TRBJ2-5
V gene: TRBV29-1
D gene: NA

CDR3 DNA: TGTGCCAGCAGTTTAGAGGCAGCCCAATTTTATGGCTACACCTTC
CDR3 protein: CASSLEAAQFYGYTF
CDR3 length: 15
J gene: TRBJ1-2
V gene: TRBV28
D gene: NA

CDR3 DNA: TGTGCCACCAGCAGAGATCTGCAACCCTCCGTGGGCGGCTACACCTTC
CDR3 protein: CATSRDLQPSVGGYTF
CDR3 length: 16
J gene: TRBJ1-2
V gene: TRBV15
D gene: NA

CDR3 DNA: TGCGCCAGCAGTCCCCTACCCCGCCGGAACTATGGCTACACCTTC
CDR3 protein: CASSPLPRRNYGYTF
CDR3 length: 15
J gene: TRBJ1-2
V gene: TRBV23-1
D gene: NA

CDR3 DNA: TGTGCCAGCAGTTTGTGGATAGGAGCGTTGGAGACCCAGTACTTC
CDR3 protein: CASSLWIGALETQYF
CDR3 length: 15
J gene: TRBJ2-5
V gene: TRBV6-5
D gene: NA

CDR3 DNA: TGCGCCAGCAGCTTGGAAGGGGGCCCCTACGAGCAGTACTTC
CDR3 protein: CASSLEGGPYEQYF
CDR3 length: 14
J gene: TRBJ2-7
V gene: TRBV5-1
D gene: TRBD1

CDR3 DNA: TGCAGCGTAGCGGGAACCACCTACGAGCAGTACTTC
CDR3 protein: CSVAGTTYEQYF
CDR3 length: 12
J gene: TRBJ2-7
V gene: TRBV29-1
D gene: TRBD2

CDR3 DNA: TGTGCCAGCAGCCAAGGACGGCAGGGTTCCTACGAGCAGTACTTC
CDR3 protein: CASSQGRQGSYEQYF
CDR3 length: 15
J gene: TRBJ2-7
V gene: TRBV14
D gene: NA

CDR3 DNA: TGTGCCAGCAGTTTGGACACTACCTACGAGCAGTACTTC
CDR3 protein: CASSLDTTYEQYF
CDR3 length: 13
J gene: TRBJ2-7
V gene: TRBV6-5
D gene: NA

CDR3 DNA: TGCGCCAGCAGCTTGGGACAGTTCGACGAGCAGTACTTC
CDR3 protein: CASSLGQFDEQYF
CDR3 length: 13
J gene: TRBJ2-7
V gene: TRBV5-1
D gene: NA

CDR3 DNA: TGTGCCAGCAGTTACGAACTAGCGGGGGACAATGAGCAGTTCTTC
CDR3 protein: CASSYELAGDNEQFF
CDR3 length: 15
J gene: TRBJ2-1
V gene: TRBV6-5
D gene: TRBD2

CDR3 DNA: TGCGCCAGCAGCTCCACAGGGATCCAAGAGACCCAGTACTTC
CDR3 protein: CASSSTGIQETQYF
CDR3 length: 14
J gene: TRBJ2-5
V gene: TRBV5-1
D gene: NA

CDR3 DNA: TGTGCCAGCAGAAAGCCGAGACAGCTGAACACTGAAGCTTTCTTT
CDR3 protein: CASRKPRQLNTEAFF
CDR3 length: 15
J gene: TRBJ1-1
V gene: TRBV6-1
D gene: NA